One sample yielded the 21 T cell receptor beta chains listed below, sequenced in a study of T cell responses to AZD1222 COVID-19 vaccine. Sequencing was performed with immunoSEQ multiplex PCR; in TCRdb, only in-frame clones are kept and a portion is missing. The table lists roughly 130,000 clones, roughly 92% of them singletons. Sequenced material: peripheral blood, taken 28 days after the second AZD1222 dose. These receptors were collected from an adult who received the AZD1222 COVID-19 vaccine.

The chain employs TRBV15 and TRBJ2-3; 12 nucleotides line up with TRBD2. CDR1 LNHNV and CDR2 YYDKDF come from the germline V gene (reference sequence). The ends lost 0 bases at V and 3 bases at J; junction bases unmatched: 4. The CDR3 extends over 17 amino acids. The CDR3 bases are TGTGCCACCAGCAGAGATGGGCTAGCGGGAGGGACAGATACGCAGTATTTT. Residues: CATSRDGLAGGTDTQYF.

The V call is TRBV5-1, the J call TRBJ1-1; 7 bases map to TRBD1. The junction had 6 bases not matched to a gene; V was cut back by 4 bases and J by 0 bases. Germline V lookup: CDR1 SGHRS, CDR2 YFSETQ. There are 15 residues in the CDR3. CDR3 sequence reads: CASSPRTGMNTEAFF. In DNA form, the CDR3 reads TGCGCCAGCAGCCCGCGGACAGGCATGAACACTGAAGCTTTCTTT.

V is TRBV9 and J is TRBJ2-7; 9 nucleotides align to TRBD2. Germline trimming cut 4 bases from V and 6 bases from J; bases unmatched to any gene: 11. This CDR3 has 15 amino acids. CDR1 is SGDLS and CDR2 is YYNGEE in the germline V gene. CDR3 DNA: TGTGCCAGCAGCCCCCGGGTAGCGGGAGATCTCGAGCAGTACTTC. Amino acids: CASSPRVAGDLEQYF.

This chain uses TRBV7-8 with TRBJ2-7; D ambiguous. Germline V gene data show CDR1 as SGHVS and CDR2 as FQNEAQ. Between the trimmed V and J ends, which lost 1 base and 2 bases, there was a span of 3 bases. CDR3 length: 12 amino acids. This CDR3 is CASSLEAYEQYF. The CDR3 DNA reads as TGTGCCAGCAGCTTAGAGGCCTACGAGCAGTACTTC.

The chain joins TRBV7-7 to TRBJ2-2; D may be TRBD1 or TRBD2 (6 bases each). CDR1 is SSHAT and CDR2 is FNYEAQ in the germline V gene (reference sequence). The V and J ends lost 5 bases and 6 bases respectively, with 19 bases between them. CDR3 length: 16 amino acids. The CDR3 here is CASSPSGGPTSGELFF. Written as DNA, the CDR3 is TGTGCCAGCAGCCCCAGTGGGGGGCCTACCTCCGGGGAGCTGTTTTTT. Looking up the rest from reference TRBV7-7 and TRBJ2-2 gives the full variable domain: GAGVSQSPRYKVTKRGQDVTLRCDPISSHATLYWYQQALGQGPEFLTYFNYEAQPDKSGLPSDRFSAERPEGSISTLTIQRTEQRDSAMYRCASSPSGGPTSGELFFGEGSRLTVL.

This chain joins TRBV4-3 and TRBJ2-5, with D unclear. The CDR3 is 14 amino acids. Germline lookup yields CDR1 LGHNA and CDR2 YSLEER. V was trimmed by 0 bases and J by 4 bases, leaving 9 bases between them. This chain's CDR3 is CASSQDLGPETQYF. CDR3 nucleotide sequence: TGCGCCAGCAGCCAAGATCTGGGTCCAGAGACCCAGTACTTC.

The J gene is TRBJ1-4, the V gene TRBV18; no clear D gene. This CDR3 is built from 16 residues. V lost 6 bases and J 7 bases, leaving 21 bases between the germline ends. Per germline, CDR1 KGHSH and CDR2 LQKENI. The CDR3 loop is CASSPLPTTPGEKLFF. The CDR3 nucleotides are TGTGCCAGCTCCCCCCTTCCGACGACACCGGGTGAAAAACTGTTTTTT.

The gene calls are TRBV27 and TRBJ2-1, with D perhaps assigned TRBD1 or TRBD2 (5 bases each). Trimming shortened V by 7 bases and J by 4 bases, and 17 bases separated the two germline ends. The CDR3 has 15 amino acids. CDR1 MNHEY and CDR2 SMNVEV come from the germline V gene (reference sequence). The CDR3 loop is CASTGLGERYNEQFF. CDR3 DNA sequence: TGTGCCAGCACGGGGTTGGGGGAGAGGTACAATGAGCAGTTCTTC.

This rearrangement joins TRBV5-1 to TRBJ2-2; 9 nucleotides match TRBD2. Trimming at V came to 0 bases and at J to 5 bases, leaving 5 bases not matched to a gene. CDR1 is SGHRS, CDR2 YFSETQ, per germline. The CDR3 covers 16 residues. The CDR3 bases are TGCGCCAGCAGCTTGGAAGGCGGGAGGGCGACCGGGGAGCTGTTTTTT. Its protein product is CASSLEGGRATGELFF.

This clone was observed many times. The chain employs TRBV19 and TRBJ1-1, with 11 bases identical to TRBD1. This CDR3 is 12 amino acids long. The trim removed 9 bases at V and 10 bases at J, leaving 7 bases unmatched. Germline CDR1 reads LNHDA; CDR2 reads SQIVND (reference sequence). CDR3 nucleotides: TGTGCCAGCCACCGGGACAGGGGGGTAGCTTTCTTT. Encoded protein: CASHRDRGVAFF.

This chain connects TRBV6-6 to TRBJ1-1; 8 nucleotides agree with TRBD1. The germline V gene encodes CDR1 MNHNY and CDR2 SVGAGI (reference sequence). This CDR3 contains 15 residues. Trimming cost V 5 bases and J 1 base; bases outside gene matches: 6. CDR3 in amino acids: CASSHRQGKNTEAFF. The CDR3 DNA is TGTGCCAGCAGTCACCGACAGGGGAAGAACACTGAAGCTTTCTTT.

The V gene is TRBV28, the J gene TRBJ1-3, with 7 nucleotides matching TRBD1. Germline lookup yields CDR1 MDHEN and CDR2 SYDVKM. The CDR3 covers 16 residues. Unmatched junction bases numbered 5, after V lost 3 bases and J lost 0 bases. Here the CDR3 DNA reads TGTGCCAGCAGTTTCCAAGGGGGCCTCTCTGGAAACACCATATATTTT. Protein product: CASSFQGGLSGNTIYF.

V is TRBV5-8 and J is TRBJ1-4, with D perhaps matching TRBD1 (6 bases). The CDR3 is made up of 16 amino acids. Germline V gives CDR1 SGHTS, CDR2 YDEGEE. The ends were cut back, 6 bases at V and 8 bases at J, with 23 bases in the middle. CDR3 region: CASTPGRHRAVEKLFF. In DNA, the CDR3 is TGTGCCAGCACCCCTGGACGCCACAGGGCAGTGGAAAAACTGTTTTTT.

V and J are TRBV7-9 and TRBJ1-1, with TRBD1 identical over 7 bases. This CDR3 spans 15 amino acids. Looked up from germline, CDR1 is SEHNR and CDR2 is FQNEAQ (reference sequence). The junction had 7 bases not matched to a gene; V was cut back by 0 bases and J by 6 bases. This CDR3 is CASSLAQGLAAEAFF. CDR3 nucleotides: TGTGCCAGCAGCTTAGCACAGGGGCTAGCTGCTGAAGCTTTCTTT.

V and J are TRBV27 and TRBJ2-1; TRBD2 is a possible D gene (5 bases). V was pared by 3 bases and J by 10 bases, with 10 bases between. CDR1 MNHEY and CDR2 SMNVEV come from the germline V gene (reference sequence). The CDR3 length is 12 residues. CDR3 coding DNA: TGTGCCAGCAGTTTTAATGGGAGAGAGCAGTTCTTC. Its protein product is CASSFNGREQFF.

This chain connects TRBV14 to TRBJ1-3; the D gene is possibly TRBD1 (5 bases). The CDR3 loop spans 16 amino acids. Trimming shortened V by 1 base and J by 4 bases, and 14 bases separated the two germline ends. Germline V gene lookup returns CDR1 SGHDN and CDR2 FVKESK. In nucleotides, the CDR3 is TGTGCCAGCAGCCAAGGGGCAGGGACGTACGGAAACACCATATATTTT. It is translated as CASSQGAGTYGNTIYF. Complete variable domain (other parts from reference TRBV14 and TRBJ1-3): EAGVTQFPSHSVIEKGQTVTLRCDPISGHDNLYWYRRVMGKEIKFLLHFVKESKQDESGMPNNRFLAERTGGTYSTLKVQPAELEDSGVYFCASSQGAGTYGNTIYFGEGSWLTVV.

The chain joins TRBV19 to TRBJ1-3; no definite D call. This CDR3 is 15 amino acids long. CDR1 and CDR2 (germline): LNHDA, SQIVND (reference sequence). With 6 bases removed from V and 1 base from J, the gap between germline ends came to 13 bases. The CDR3 loop reads CASSLKVGSGNTIYF. The CDR3 nucleotides read TGTGCCAGTAGCCTAAAAGTGGGATCTGGAAACACCATATATTTT.

The chain combines TRBV23-1 with TRBJ2-7; 11 bases line up with TRBD1. TRBV23-1 is sorted into the ORF group, with uncertain function. This CDR3 has 14 amino acids. V lost 11 bases and J lost 5; bases outside the gene matches: 11. CDR3 sequence reads: CAPYKGQGVNEQYF. The CDR3 DNA sequence: TGCGCCCCTTATAAGGGACAGGGGGTCAACGAGCAGTACTTC.

The chain combines TRBV29-1 with TRBJ2-7, with D tentatively TRBD1 (6 bases). Trimming took off 5 bases at V and 9 bases at J, with 20 bases between the two ends. The CDR3 totals 13 residues. CDR1 is SQVTM and CDR2 is ANQGSEA in the germline V gene. The CDR3 DNA sequence: TGCAGCGTTATGACAGGCTCCTTAACTCCGCAGTACTTC. Translating gives CSVMTGSLTPQYF.

V gene TRBV7-2 combines with J gene TRBJ2-4; TRBD2 aligns across 8 bases. Germline assignment: CDR1 SGHTA and CDR2 FQGNSA. J was trimmed by 15 bases and V by 5 bases; bases with no gene match: 6. This CDR3 comprises 11 residues. The CDR3 loop is CASSRGGLGYF. CDR3 in DNA: TGTGCCAGCAGCCGGGGGGGTCTGGGGTACTTC. Combining the CDR3 with reference TRBV7-2 and TRBJ2-4 gives the whole variable domain GAGVSQSPSNKVTEKGKDVELRCDPISGHTALYWYRQSLGQGLEFLIYFQGNSAPDKSGLPSDRFSAERTGGSVSTLTIQRTQQEDSAVYLCASSRGGLGYFGAGTRLSVL.

The chain employs TRBV5-1 and TRBJ2-2; D may be TRBD2 (5 bases). V was clipped by 0 bases and J by 6 bases, with 9 bases between them. This CDR3 contains 14 residues. CDR1 is SGHRS and CDR2 is YFSETQ in the germline V gene. The CDR3: CASSLVGGSGELFF. The CDR3 bases are TGCGCCAGCAGCTTGGTTGGAGGTTCCGGGGAGCTGTTTTTT.